One and the same sample provided the 2 T cell receptor beta chains below, sequenced in a study of T cells in Graves' hyperthyroidism and ophthalmopathy. Amplification yielded TCR beta CDR3 regions, with RNA transcripts as the source. The HTBI primer set was used in a first-round RT-PCR of the TCR CDR3. TCRdb re-derived calls from the multiplex PCR reads in MiXCR, one entry per CDR3 protein. Of hundreds of thousands of distinct CDR3 sequences in the sample, more than 15% were seen once. Sequenced material: blood. The receptors were sampled from a woman aged 40-49 years with Graves' ophthalmopathy.

This clonotype appeared many times. The rearrangement joins TRBV30 to TRBJ2-2; 11 positions match TRBD2. CDR1 and CDR2 from the germline V gene are GTSNPN and SVGIG (reference sequence). The trim removed 4 bases at V and 5 bases at J, leaving 3 bases unmatched. The CDR3 covers 14 residues. The CDR3 DNA follows: TGTGCCTGGATTATAGCGGGGGGGACCGGGGAGCTGTTTTTT. It specifies CAWIIAGGTGELFF.

The chain links TRBV15 to TRBJ2-7; D unresolved. The germline V gene has CDR1 LNHNV and CDR2 YYDKDF (reference sequence). Trimming took off 1 base at V and 6 bases at J, with 10 bases between the two ends. The CDR3 is 13 residues long. The CDR3 sequence: CATSRVSVGEQYF. Here the CDR3 DNA reads TGTGCCACCAGCAGAGTATCCGTGGGCGAGCAGTACTTC.